This T cell receptor beta chain was identified during a study of PD-L1 blockade in urothelial cancer. Using immunoSEQ multiplex PCR, the repertoire was profiled, and TCRdb retains in-frame clones only, with some absent. Here the sample spans 70,000 or so clones, under 90% being singletons. The germline CDR1 and CDR2 sequences are SQVTM and ANQGSEA. Trimming cost V 3 bases and J 6 bases, with 10 bases left between them. The CDR3 has 12 amino acids. The V and J genes are TRBV29-1 and TRBJ2-3, with D maybe TRBD1 (5 bases). The sequence was obtained from a man between 70 and 80 years old with urothelial cancer. The material was PBMCs, obtained around atezolizumab (anti-PD-L1) treatment. The CDR3 loop reads CSVEQGSDTQYF. The CDR3 region has the DNA TGCAGCGTTGAGCAGGGCTCCGATACGCAGTATTTT.